A selection of T cell receptor beta chains follows, all from one sample in a study of blood T cell repertoires in COVID-19. Clones were read by immunoSEQ multiplex PCR, and TCRdb kept only the in-frame ones, dropping some. The data contain around 150,000 clones, approximately 83% of them singletons. The material sequenced was peripheral blood. The source is a man aged 65 to 79 with acute or convalescent COVID-19. CDR3s include the opening cysteine and the closing phenylalanine or tryptophan. A D gene is named only where the DNA matches it firmly. The listing skips clone size in some rows; elsewhere it reads once, few, many or a size class.

NA	once	TRBV10-3	TRBJ1-1	CAISESSPGSRNTEAFF	TGTGCCATCAGTGAGTCCTCCCCAGGGTCCCGGAACACTGAAGCTTTCTTT
TRBD2	NA	TRBV7-3	TRBJ2-1	CASSSPRGTSGRHSSYNEQFF	TGTGCCAGCAGCTCGCCGAGAGGGACTAGCGGGAGGCACAGCTCCTACAATGAGCAGTTCTTC
NA	NA	TRBV27	TRBJ1-1	CASSRAGRLGTEAFF	TGTGCCAGCAGCAGGGCGGGGCGGCTAGGAACTGAAGCTTTCTTT
NA	NA	TRBV19	TRBJ2-2	CASSIRASAGELFF	TGTGCCAGTAGTATCAGGGCTTCGGCCGGGGAGCTGTTTTTT
NA	NA	TRBV19	TRBJ2-1	CASSVDFSSSYNEQFF	TGTGCCAGTAGTGTGGACTTCTCAAGCTCCTACAATGAGCAGTTCTTC
TRBD1	NA	TRBV24-1	TRBJ2-1	CATSDHSNRGRKQFF	TGTGCCACCAGTGATCACTCAAACAGGGGTAGAAAGCAGTTCTTC
NA	NA	TRBV14	TRBJ2-4	CASSPGLSQNIQYF	TGTGCCAGCAGCCCCGGTCTGAGCCAAAACATTCAGTACTTC
TRBD2	NA	TRBV6-5	TRBJ2-7	CASRRLAGNEQYF	TGTGCCAGCAGACGGCTAGCGGGAAACGAGCAGTACTTC
TRBD1	NA	TRBV5-6	TRBJ1-4	CASSRGTADNEKLFF	TGTGCCAGCAGCCGTGGGACAGCCGATAATGAAAAACTGTTTTTT
TRBD1	NA	TRBV10-3	TRBJ1-1	CAISHRDRGSTEAFF	TGTGCCATCAGTCACCGGGACAGGGGTTCCACTGAAGCTTTCTTT
TRBD1	NA	TRBV10-3	TRBJ2-1	CAISGQGLGEQFF	TGTGCCATCAGTGGACAGGGATTAGGGGAGCAGTTCTTC
NA	NA	TRBV6-2/TRBV6-3	TRBJ2-7	CASSSEDSRVEQYF	TGTGCCAGCAGTTCCGAGGACTCTCGTGTGGAGCAGTACTTC
NA	few	TRBV27	TRBJ1-6	CASSPVGGSYNSPLHF	TGTGCCAGCAGCCCCGTAGGGGGCTCCTATAATTCACCCCTCCACTTT
TRBD2	once	TRBV5-4	TRBJ2-7	CASSGGSGTSGIGEQYF	TGTGCCAGCAGCGGGGGGTCTGGGACTAGCGGGATCGGAGAGCAGTACTTC
TRBD1	NA	TRBV28	TRBJ2-1	CASSPRTGEAGRYNEQFF	TGTGCCAGCAGTCCCCGGACAGGGGAGGCCGGCCGTTACAATGAGCAGTTCTTC
NA	NA	TRBV30	TRBJ2-6	CAWMSSGANVLTF	TGTGCCTGGATGAGTTCTGGGGCCAACGTCCTGACTTTC
TRBD2	once	TRBV4-1	TRBJ2-1	CASSRTSGRRSEQFF	TGCGCCAGCAGTCGTACTAGCGGGAGGAGGTCTGAGCAGTTCTTC
NA	NA	TRBV28	TRBJ1-6	CASSLILWGGQNSPLHF	TGTGCCAGCAGTTTAATTTTGTGGGGGGGGCAGAATTCACCCCTCCACTTT
TRBD2	NA	TRBV28	TRBJ2-7	CASSLTSGASYEQYF	TGTGCCAGCAGCCTGACTAGCGGGGCCTCCTACGAGCAGTACTTC
TRBD1	NA	TRBV3-1/TRBV3-2	TRBJ2-3	CASSQDLTGADTQYF	TGTGCCAGCAGCCAAGACCTAACAGGGGCAGATACGCAGTATTTT